This T cell receptor beta chain stems from a study of blood T cell repertoires in COVID-19. Turning to the study itself: Sample material is recorded as cDNA or gDNA derived from T cells, B-cell-depleted T cells, or PBMCs.

Method: immunoSEQ multiplex PCR; TCRdb's copy keeps in-frame clones and lacks some. The sample yields 200,000 to 300,000 clones, approximately 90% seen once. V was trimmed by 5 bases and J by 11 bases, leaving 10 bases between them. The CDR3 is made up of 11 amino acids. The TCR originated in a man aged 55 to 70 who had recovered from COVID-19. The rearrangement links TRBV12-3 or TRBV12-4 to TRBJ2-1; the D is unclear. The sequenced material came from peripheral blood. The CDR3 nucleotides read TGTGCCAGCAGTCAAAACGACAAGCAGTTCTTC. This sequence encodes CASSQNDKQFF.